This T cell receptor (beta chain) was retrieved from a study of T-cell memory formation after mild COVID-19. About the study: There were largely donor-specific TCR clusters. General study points: Researchers could not confirm that second-wave clones peaking on day 37 targeted SARS-CoV-2.

A 5'RACE reaction primed in the constant segment made cDNA libraries of TCR alpha and TCR beta, and these carried sample barcodes and UMIs. TCRdb called the 5' RACE reads again in MiXCR, with one record for every CDR3 protein. The repertoire holds 190,000 or so distinct CDR3 sequences, with around 27% as singletons. About this clonotype itself: The target antigen is unknown.

In germline, CDR1 is DFQATT, CDR2 SNEGSKA (reference sequence). The CDR3 has 16 amino acids. Trimming removed 3 bases at V and 12 bases at J, with 30 bases between. The chain carries TRBV20-1 and TRBJ2-7, with a tentative D call TRBD1 (7 bases). Sample: PBMCs or a T cell subset sorted from them (not recorded which). The clonotype originates from an adult woman who had mild COVID-19 (a few samples of this study predate the infection). Cell type and time point are not known. The CDR3 coding sequence is TGCAGTGCTAGGGGATTTCGGGGGACAGACCGTAGTAAATTGTACTTC. Translated, it gives CSARGFRGTDRSKLYF.